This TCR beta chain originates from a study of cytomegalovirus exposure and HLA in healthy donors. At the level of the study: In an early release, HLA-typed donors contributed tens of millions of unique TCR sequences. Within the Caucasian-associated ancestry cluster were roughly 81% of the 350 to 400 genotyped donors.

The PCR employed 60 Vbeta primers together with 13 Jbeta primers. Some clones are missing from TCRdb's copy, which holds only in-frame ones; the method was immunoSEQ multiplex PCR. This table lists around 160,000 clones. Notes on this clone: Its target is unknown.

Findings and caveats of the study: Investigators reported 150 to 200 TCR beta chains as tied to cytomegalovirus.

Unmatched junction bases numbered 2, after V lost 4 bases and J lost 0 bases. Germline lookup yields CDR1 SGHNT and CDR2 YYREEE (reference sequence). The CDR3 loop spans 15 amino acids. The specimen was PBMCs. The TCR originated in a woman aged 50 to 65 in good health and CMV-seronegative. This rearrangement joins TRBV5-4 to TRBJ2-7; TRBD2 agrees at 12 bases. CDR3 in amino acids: CASSLAGGDSYEQYF. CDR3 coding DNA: TGTGCCAGCAGCCTAGCGGGAGGGGACTCCTACGAGCAGTACTTC. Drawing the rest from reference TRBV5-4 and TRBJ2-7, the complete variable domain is ETGVTQSPTHLIKTRGQQVTLRCSSQSGHNTVSWYQQALGQGPQFIFQYYREEENGRGNFPPRFSGLQFPNYSSELNVNALELDDSALYLCASSLAGGDSYEQYFGPGTRLTVT.